This T cell receptor (beta chain) is from a study of blood T cell repertoires in COVID-19. Overall study: The cDNA or gDNA used as material had been derived from T cells, B-cell-depleted T cells, or PBMCs.

Sequencing was performed with immunoSEQ multiplex PCR; in TCRdb, only in-frame clones are kept and a portion is missing. The sample yields over 40,000 clones, about 84% seen once. Germline values: CDR1 MNHEY, CDR2 SVGAGI. The V gene lost 6 bases and the J gene lost 1 base, with 11 bases spanning the gap. The CDR3 totals 14 residues. This TCR was recovered from a human donor in a cohort sampled during active COVID-19. The chain carries TRBV6-5 and TRBJ2-3; D is possibly TRBD1 (6 bases). The sequenced sample was peripheral blood. The DNA of the CDR3 is TGTGCCAGCAGAACCGAGGGGGGCACAGATACGCAGTATTTT. Residues: CASRTEGGTDTQYF.